Sequencing of this T cell receptor beta chain was carried out in a study of T cells expressing NK-cell markers. Study at large: Sorted CD3+CD56+NKG2C+, CD3+CD56+NKG2C- and CD3+CD56-NKG2C+ T-cell subsets were beta-chain profiled. HCMV serostatus: seven of eight sequenced donors positive, one negative. Overall study findings and caveats: Over 5 donors carried dominant NKG2C+ clonotypes that made up about 1.0-8% of their CD8+ T cells. These clonotypes, the leaders elsewhere, also led the CD3+CD56-NKG2C+ fraction in a few donors.

A note on this clonotype: Antigen unknown.

From the 5' RACE reads, TCRdb lists one entry per CDR3 protein and no DNA. The sample includes some 450,000 distinct CDR3 sequences. Sample: blood T cells: a sorted CD56 or NKG2C T cell subset, CD4+ or CD8+ T cells, or bulk PBMC T cells (not recorded which). The TCR originated in a woman aged 18 to 75 in good health.

CDR3 in amino acids: CASRVSETQYF. The chain employs TRBV25-1 and TRBJ2-5. CDR1 and CDR2 (germline): MGHDK, SYGVNS. The CDR3 contains 11 residues.